Shown below are 13 T cell receptor beta chains from a single sample sequenced in a study of blood T cell repertoires in COVID-19. Method: immunoSEQ multiplex PCR; TCRdb's copy keeps in-frame clones and lacks some. The data show 200,000 to 250,000 clones, around nine tenths seen once. Sequencing was carried out using peripheral blood. The source is a man in his fifties or sixties with COVID-19, enrolled during active disease.

On this clone itself: The sample holds other DNA sequences that translate to the same CDR3. The chain combines TRBV15 with TRBJ1-1; no clear D. CDR3 length equals 15 residues. Germline V gives CDR1 LNHNV, CDR2 YYDKDF (reference sequence). Trimming pared 0 bases from V and 1 base from J, leaving 9 bases between. The CDR3 sequence is CATSRDREGNTEAFF. The CDR3, as DNA: TGTGCCACCAGCAGAGATAGGGAGGGGAACACTGAAGCTTTCTTT.

The CDR3 sequence: CASSSRDRGARGELFF. Written as DNA, the CDR3 is TGTGCCAGCAGTTCCCGGGACAGGGGGGCGCGGGGGGAGCTGTTTTTT. The V gene is TRBV28, the J gene TRBJ2-2, with 11 bases matching TRBD1. J was trimmed by 8 bases and V by 4 bases; bases with no gene match: 9. CDR3 length equals 16 residues. Looked up from germline, CDR1 is MDHEN and CDR2 is SYDVKM.

The chain joins TRBV6-2 or TRBV6-3 to TRBJ2-1; 7 nucleotides line up with TRBD2. This CDR3 region has 15 residues. Germline lookup yields CDR1 MNHEY and CDR2 SVGEGT. Trimming took 3 bases from V and 0 from J; bases not matched to a gene: 2. The CDR3 protein is CASSYRGSSYNEQFF. Written as DNA, the CDR3 is TGTGCCAGCAGTTATCGCGGGAGCTCCTACAATGAGCAGTTCTTC.

V is TRBV30 and J is TRBJ1-3, with a weak D call TRBD1 (6 bases). CDR1 is GTSNPN and CDR2 is SVGIG in the germline V gene (reference sequence). V lost 8 bases, J lost 0 bases, and 17 bases lay in between. The CDR3 runs to 15 residues. The CDR3, as DNA: TGTGCCCTCCAGGCAGGGGCCAACTCTGGAAACACCATATATTTT. It codes for CALQAGANSGNTIYF.

The chain employs TRBV19 and TRBJ1-4; 8 positions match TRBD1. This CDR3 has 16 amino acids. V lost 3 bases and J lost 8; bases outside the gene matches: 11. Per germline, CDR1 LNHDA and CDR2 SQIVND (reference sequence). The CDR3 protein is CASSIGQGRIEEKLFF. The CDR3 DNA is TGTGCCAGTAGTATCGGACAGGGAAGGATAGAGGAAAAACTGTTTTTT.

The chain has TRBV10-1 and TRBJ1-1, with TRBD1 matching over 8 bases. Trimming took 4 bases from V and 6 from J; bases not matched to a gene: 7. Germline V gene data show CDR1 as WNHNN and CDR2 as SYGVQD (reference sequence). This CDR3 comprises 14 residues. The CDR3 spells CASSVDRESSEAFF. In DNA, the CDR3 is TGCGCCAGCAGTGTGGACAGGGAGAGCTCTGAAGCTTTCTTT.

The chain links TRBV19 to TRBJ1-1; D remains ambiguous. Germline loops: CDR1 LNHDA, CDR2 SQIVND (reference sequence). The CDR3 sequence is 14 residues long. V was clipped by 0 bases and J by 0 bases, with 5 bases between them. As DNA, the CDR3 is TGTGCCAGTAGTATAGATCACATGAACACTGAAGCTTTCTTT. As protein: CASSIDHMNTEAFF.

The chain links TRBV2 to TRBJ1-5; 8 nucleotides match TRBD1. V was clipped by 4 bases and J by 4 bases; unmatched bases: 6. CDR1 SNHLY and CDR2 FYNNEI come from the germline V gene. The CDR3 contains 15 residues. For the CDR3, the DNA is TGTGCCAGCAGTGCTCAGGGGGCGAGGAATCAGCCCCAGCATTTT. Protein: CASSAQGARNQPQHF.

This chain joins TRBV7-9 and TRBJ1-6; possible D gene TRBD1, 5 bases. The V end lost 1 base, the J end lost 4 bases, and 8 bases lay between the germline ends. There are 15 residues in the CDR3. CDR1 SEHNR and CDR2 FQNEAQ come from the germline V gene (reference sequence). CDR3 amino acids: CASSLEQVYNSPLHF. The CDR3 bases are TGTGCCAGCAGCTTAGAACAGGTTTATAATTCACCCCTCCACTTT. Supplemented by reference TRBV7-9 and TRBJ1-6, the full variable domain reads DTGVSQNPRHKITKRGQNVTFRCDPISEHNRLYWYRQTLGQGPEFLTYFQNEAQLEKSRLLSDRFSAERPKGSFSTLEIQRTEQGDSAMYLCASSLEQVYNSPLHFGNGTRLTVT.

V gene TRBV6-5 combines with J gene TRBJ1-2; 8 positions match TRBD1. V lost 0 bases to trimming and J lost 13 bases; unmatched junction nucleotides: 13. The CDR3 sequence is 15 residues long. CDR1 MNHEY and CDR2 SVGAGI come from the germline V gene. The CDR3 here is CASSYSITGQGGSTF. Here the CDR3 DNA reads TGTGCCAGCAGTTACTCGATAACCGGACAGGGAGGCAGCACCTTC.

The V gene is TRBV4-1, the J gene TRBJ1-1; a weak D match, TRBD1 (5 bases). The ends were cut back, 1 base at V and 0 bases at J, with 9 bases in the middle. Germline values: CDR1 MGHRA, CDR2 YSYEKL. The CDR3 extends over 15 amino acids. For the CDR3, the DNA is TGCGCCAGCAGCCAAGGGACAAGACTGAACACTGAAGCTTTCTTT. Encoded protein: CASSQGTRLNTEAFF.

V is TRBV5-4 and J is TRBJ2-2; 10 bases align to TRBD2. The V and J ends lost 4 bases and 8 bases, in that order; junction bases with no gene match: 8. This CDR3 has 15 amino acids. The germline V gene has CDR1 SGHNT and CDR2 YYREEE (reference sequence). The DNA for the CDR3 is TGTGCCAGCAGCACCGGGACTAGCGACTCGGGGGAGCTGTTTTTT. Its translation is CASSTGTSDSGELFF.

The chain joins TRBV7-2 to TRBJ2-5; no clear D. V shed 0 bases and J shed 3 bases, with 8 bases lying between them. CDR3 size: 14 residues. CDR1 and CDR2 from the germline V gene are SGHTA and FQGNSA. In DNA form, the CDR3 reads TGTGCCAGCAGCTTAGCAGGAGTTAAAGAGACCCAGTACTTC. Amino acid sequence: CASSLAGVKETQYF.